These 30 T cell receptor beta chains were sequenced from one sample in a study of spatial heterogeneity in lung cancer. Using its own MiXCR run on the 5' RACE reads, TCRdb lists one record per CDR3 protein. The sample contains 6,000 to 9,000 distinct CDR3 sequences, less than 5.5% of which appear only once. Noted time point: sample taken at primary tumor resection. Frozen PBMC, nontumor lung or tumor provided whole RNA, which was sequenced unsorted. The sample was normal lung tissue next to the tumor, taken at surgery. These TCRs come from a female donor with early-stage non-small cell lung cancer.

Relative to its sample, this clonotype is medium-sized. The chain combines TRBV3-1 with TRBJ1-1, with D perhaps matching TRBD1 (6 bases). V was clipped by 4 bases and J by 1 base, with 16 bases between them. Germline V CDR1 and CDR2: LGHDT, YNNKEL (reference sequence). This CDR3 region has 16 residues. DNA of the CDR3: TGTGCCAGCAGCCTCCCCAGGGGAGGCGCGAACACTGAAGCTTTCTTT. Translating gives CASSLPRGGANTEAFF.

By its share, this clonotype is medium-sized. The chain joins TRBV20-1 to TRBJ1-1; maybe TRBD1 (5 bases). Germline V gives CDR1 DFQATT, CDR2 SNEGSKA (reference sequence). This CDR3 comprises 14 residues. The V and J ends lost 1 base and 0 bases respectively, with 9 bases between them. CDR3 DNA: TGCAGTGCTAGAGTTAGGGACTTGAACACTGAAGCTTTCTTT. It encodes CSARVRDLNTEAFF.

This clonotype was recorded many times. Here the CDR3 DNA reads TGTGCCAGCAGCTTGTTTTGGACTAGCTCCTACAATGAGCAGTTCTTC. Its protein is CASSLFWTSSYNEQFF. This rearrangement joins TRBV5-8 to TRBJ2-1; 7 positions agree with TRBD2. CDR3 length equals 16 residues. V was clipped by 1 base and J by 0 bases; unmatched bases: 4. CDR1 and CDR2 (germline): SGHTS, YDEGEE.

This clonotype was seen many times. The chain combines TRBV19 with TRBJ2-7, with D uncertain. Germline V gene sequence: CDR1 LNHDA, CDR2 SQIVND (reference sequence). This CDR3 contains 14 residues. Trimming pared 4 bases from V and 6 bases from J, leaving 16 bases between. The CDR3 spells CASSTSQRLGEQYF. The CDR3 bases are TGTGCCAGTAGTACTTCCCAGCGCCTAGGCGAGCAGTACTTC.

The table lists this clonotype with many counts. The J gene is TRBJ2-1, the V gene TRBV7-9, with D unresolved. Between the trimmed V and J ends, which lost 6 bases and 5 bases, there was a span of 5 bases. CDR1 is SEHNR and CDR2 is FQNEAQ in the germline V gene (reference sequence). This CDR3 contains 11 residues. This CDR3 reads CASSIDNEQFF. The CDR3 DNA follows: TGTGCCAGCAGTATCGACAATGAGCAGTTCTTC.

In this sample, this clonotype turned up a few times. V gene TRBV2 combines with J gene TRBJ2-1, with D possibly being TRBD2 (6 bases). The CDR3 is 18 amino acids. Looked up from germline, CDR1 is SNHLY and CDR2 is FYNNEI. The germline V and J ends were trimmed by 6 bases and 0 bases, with 21 bases remaining between them. The DNA of the CDR3 is TGTGCCAGCAGGACTGGTGCGCGGAGGGATAGCTCCTACAATGAGCAGTTCTTC. It codes for CASRTGARRDSSYNEQFF. Combining the CDR3 with reference TRBV2 and TRBJ2-1 gives the whole variable domain EPEVTQTPSHQVTQMGQEVILRCVPISNHLYFYWYRQILGQKVEFLVSFYNNEISEKSEIFDDQFSVERPDGSNFTLKIRSTKLEDSAMYFCASRTGARRDSSYNEQFFGPGTRLTVL.

By share, this clonotype counts as medium-sized. V and J are TRBV28 and TRBJ2-5; 9 bases align to TRBD1. From germline, CDR1 is MDHEN and CDR2 SYDVKM. The CDR3 contains 14 residues. V was clipped by 2 bases and J by 3 bases; unmatched bases: 1. The CDR3 nucleotides are TGTGCCAGCAGTTTACGGGACAGGGAAGAGACCCAGTACTTC. This encodes CASSLRDREETQYF. The variable domain in full, completed from reference TRBV28 and TRBJ2-5, reads DVKVTQSSRYLVKRTGEKVFLECVQDMDHENMFWYRQDPGLGLRLIYFSYDVKMKEKGDIPEGYSVSREKKERFSLILESASTNQTSMYLCASSLRDREETQYFGPGTRLLVL.

By frequency in the sample, this clonotype is medium-sized. This chain joins TRBV4-2 and TRBJ2-7; perhaps TRBD2 as D (6 bases). Per germline, CDR1 LGHNA and CDR2 YNFKEQ. V lost 0 bases to trimming and J lost 7 bases, with 16 bases between them. CDR3 length: 15 residues. The chain's CDR3 is CASSQERDWTQEQYF. As DNA, the CDR3 is TGTGCCAGCAGCCAAGAGCGGGACTGGACGCAGGAGCAGTACTTC.

In its sample, this clonotype is medium-sized. This rearrangement joins TRBV5-5 to TRBJ2-4, with a possible D match to TRBD2 (7 bases). This CDR3 has 15 residues. CDR1 and CDR2 from the germline V gene are SGHKS and YYEKEE (reference sequence). Trimming cost V 2 bases and J 7 bases, with 16 bases left between them. The CDR3 region has the DNA TGTGCCAGCAGCTTTGCGGGGGCCGTCGAGAACATTCAGTACTTC. It codes for CASSFAGAVENIQYF.

For this clonotype: The junction departs from germline at one end; a sequencing error may be responsible. The chain couples TRBV28 to TRBJ2-5; D gene unclear. Germline-derived CDR1 and CDR2 are MDHEN and SYDVKM. The CDR3 runs to 12 residues. The CDR3 nucleotides are TGTACCAGCAGTTGGGCACAGGAGACCCAGTACTTC. This codes for CTSSWAQETQYF.

This clonotype was observed at least ten times. The genes are TRBV19 and TRBJ2-5, with D perhaps matching TRBD1 (7 bases). Deletions cut 5 bases from V and 5 bases from J, with 18 bases between. Germline assignment: CDR1 LNHDA and CDR2 SQIVND (reference sequence). The CDR3 extends over 15 amino acids. The CDR3 reads CASSVNRGREETQYF. Written as DNA, the CDR3 is TGTGCCAGTAGTGTAAACAGGGGACGGGAGGAGACCCAGTACTTC.

By sample fraction, this clonotype is medium-sized. The chain links TRBV9 to TRBJ2-3, with 12 bases that match TRBD2. Germline values: CDR1 SGDLS, CDR2 YYNGEE. The CDR3 runs to 15 residues. Trimming removed 3 bases from V and 4 bases from J; junction bases left unmatched: 3. The CDR3: CASSELAGGADTQYF. CDR3 sequence (DNA): TGTGCCAGCAGCGAACTAGCGGGAGGAGCAGATACGCAGTATTTT. Full variable domain (remainder filled in from reference TRBV9 and TRBJ2-3): DSGVTQTPKHLITATGQRVTLRCSPRSGDLSVYWYQQSLDQGLQFLIQYYNGEERAKGNILERFSAQQFPDLHSELNLSSLELGDSALYFCASSELAGGADTQYFGPGTRLTVL.

Ten or more counts support this clonotype. This chain connects TRBV5-1 to TRBJ2-7; perhaps TRBD2 as D (6 bases). The ends were cut back, 4 bases at V and 2 bases at J, with 16 bases in the middle. This CDR3 is 15 amino acids long. Germline loops: CDR1 SGHRS, CDR2 YFSETQ. In nucleotides, the CDR3 is TGCGCCAGCAGCCCGGGAGCCCGGAGGCCCTACGAGCAGTACTTC. Its protein is CASSPGARRPYEQYF. Supplemented by reference TRBV5-1 and TRBJ2-7, the full variable domain reads KAGVTQTPRYLIKTRGQQVTLSCSPISGHRSVSWYQQTPGQGLQFLFEYFSETQRNKGNFPGRFSGRQFSNSRSEMNVSTLELGDSALYLCASSPGARRPYEQYFGPGTRLTVT.

This clonotype was counted many times. V gene TRBV6-6 combines with J gene TRBJ1-2; D might be TRBD1 (5 bases). Per the germline V gene, CDR1 is MNHNY and CDR2 is SVGAGI (reference sequence). CDR3 size: 12 residues. Trimming took 4 bases from V and 8 from J, leaving 11 bases between them. The DNA of the CDR3 is TGTGCCAGCAGTTCCCCTGGGGGGGGCTACACCTTC. Its translation: CASSSPGGGYTF.

This clonotype was detected many times. The rearrangement joins TRBV2 to TRBJ2-1; D is uncertain. This CDR3 is built from 11 residues. The V end was cut by 7 bases, the J end by 4 bases, with 5 bases between. Germline V lookup: CDR1 SNHLY, CDR2 FYNNEI. The CDR3 loop is CASTLYNEQFF. CDR3 coding DNA: TGTGCCAGCACACTGTACAATGAGCAGTTCTTC.

This clonotype was recorded at least ten times. The chain uses TRBV20-1 and TRBJ2-7; 11 nucleotides match TRBD2. J lost 1 base, V lost 4 bases, and 6 bases had no gene match. CDR1 is DFQATT and CDR2 is SNEGSKA in the germline V gene (reference sequence). This CDR3 has 15 amino acids. The CDR3 is CSANPTSGKSYEQYF. In DNA, the CDR3 is TGCAGTGCTAACCCGACTAGCGGGAAGTCCTACGAGCAGTACTTC.

This clonotype is labeled medium-sized. The chain combines TRBV2 with TRBJ2-1; D not certain. CDR3 length equals 15 residues. V lost 6 bases and J 1 base, leaving 13 bases between the germline ends. Germline V gene data show CDR1 as SNHLY and CDR2 as FYNNEI. This chain's CDR3 is CASSPTAISYNEQFF. The CDR3 DNA reads TGTGCCAGCAGCCCGACCGCAATTTCCTACAATGAGCAGTTCTTC.

This clonotype was seen at least ten times. The rearrangement uses TRBV11-2 and TRBJ2-2, with D possibly matching TRBD2 (5 bases). Germline V gene lookup returns CDR1 SGHAT and CDR2 FQNNGV. The CDR3 consists of 14 residues. V lost 3 bases and J lost 4, with 9 bases in between. The CDR3 nucleotides read TGTGCCAGCAGCTTCATGAGGGCCACCGGGGAGCTGTTTTTT. It is translated as CASSFMRATGELFF.

This clonotype occurred once. A much larger clone differs by one base, so this may be a read error. The chain links TRBV5-6 to TRBJ2-7; D unclear. Germline V gene lookup returns CDR1 SGHDT and CDR2 YYEEEE. The CDR3 has 14 residues. As DNA, the CDR3 is TGTGCCAGCAGCCCGGACGGGTACTCCCACGAGCAGTACTTC. Its translation is CASSPDGYSHEQYF.

This clonotype is a singleton in its sample. The CDR3 nucleotides read TGTGCCAGCAGTTTTCAGGGACAGAAGAACACTGAAGCTTTCTTT. It yields the protein CASSFQGQKNTEAFF. The genes are TRBV12-3 or TRBV12-4 and TRBJ1-1; 7 bases match TRBD1. This CDR3 spans 15 amino acids. After removal of 3 bases from V and 1 base from J, the junction contained 5 bases not matched to a gene.

This clonotype is classed as large (0.1 to 1%). The rearrangement joins TRBV29-1 to TRBJ1-1, with D unresolved. CDR1 is SQVTM, CDR2 ANQGSEA, per germline. Between the trimmed V and J ends, which lost 0 bases and 1 base, there was a span of 3 bases. This CDR3 spans 12 amino acids. For the CDR3, the DNA is TGCAGCGTTGAAGAGGGGAACACTGAAGCTTTCTTT. Translated, it gives CSVEEGNTEAFF.

The chain employs TRBV6-5 and TRBJ1-2, with 8 bases that match TRBD1. Germline loops: CDR1 MNHEY, CDR2 SVGAGI. V trimming: 0 bases; J trimming: 7 bases; junction bases outside the gene matches: 1. The CDR3 is 13 amino acids. CDR3 nucleotide sequence: TGTGCCAGCAGTTACTCCGGGACAGGTGGCTACACCTTC. It yields the protein CASSYSGTGGYTF.

This clonotype came up many times. The chain employs TRBV6-2 or TRBV6-3 and TRBJ2-4; TRBD1 is a possible D gene (5 bases). The CDR3 extends over 15 amino acids. Germline V CDR1 and CDR2: MNHEY, SVGEGT. Trimming shortened V by 6 bases and J by 0 bases, and 12 bases separated the two germline ends. The CDR3, as DNA: TGTGCCAGCAGCATTCAGGGCCAAGCCAAAAACATTCAGTACTTC. Residues: CASSIQGQAKNIQYF.

This clonotype was found many times. J is TRBJ1-1 and V is TRBV20-1; maybe TRBD1 (6 bases). This CDR3 has 12 residues. Trimming took 3 bases from V and 7 from J, leaving 12 bases between them. CDR1 is DFQATT, CDR2 SNEGSKA, per germline (reference sequence). The CDR3: CSARMDRDEAFF. DNA of the CDR3: TGCAGTGCTAGGATGGACAGAGATGAAGCTTTCTTT.

This clonotype ranks as medium-sized. The chain recombines TRBV29-1 with TRBJ2-1; 10 bases are a match to TRBD2. The CDR3 is 19 residues long. Germline assignment: CDR1 SQVTM and CDR2 ANQGSEA. V was clipped by 5 bases and J by 0 bases; unmatched bases: 16. CDR3 coding DNA: TGCAGCGTTATAGGACTAGCGGACATTCACCCGAGCTCCTACAATGAGCAGTTCTTC. Translation gives CSVIGLADIHPSSYNEQFF.

Ten or more counts support this clonotype. The chain links TRBV27 to TRBJ1-1; 8 nucleotides agree with TRBD1. Germline V gene lookup returns CDR1 MNHEY and CDR2 SMNVEV (reference sequence). This CDR3 region has 14 residues. The V segment lost 5 bases and the J segment 3 bases; nucleotides outside the gene matches: 5. CDR3: CASSQGAGYTEAFF. In nucleotides, the CDR3 is TGTGCCAGCAGTCAGGGGGCTGGGTACACTGAAGCTTTCTTT.

This clonotype was seen at least ten times. The chain uses TRBV15 and TRBJ2-3, with TRBD1 identical over 8 bases. The CDR3 has 18 amino acids. After removal of 1 base from V and 3 bases from J, the junction contained 12 bases not matched to a gene. CDR1 is LNHNV, CDR2 YYDKDF, per germline (reference sequence). The CDR3 sequence is CATSRVGWTGSVTDTQYF. CDR3 in DNA: TGTGCCACCAGCAGAGTAGGTTGGACAGGGAGTGTTACAGATACGCAGTATTTT.

This clonotype was observed at least ten times. The chain carries TRBV7-2 and TRBJ2-5; TRBD2 agrees at 7 bases. The CDR3 has 16 residues. The trim removed 5 bases at V and 0 bases at J, leaving 9 bases unmatched. Germline V gives CDR1 SGHTA, CDR2 FQGNSA. The CDR3 loop is CASSTRLALYQETQYF. The DNA of the CDR3 is TGTGCCAGCAGCACCCGACTAGCACTCTACCAAGAGACCCAGTACTTC.

This clonotype qualifies as medium-sized. The V call is TRBV4-1, the J call TRBJ2-1; 9 positions match TRBD2. Germline CDR1 MGHRA, CDR2 YSYEKL. V lost 1 base, J lost 8 bases, and 9 bases stayed unmatched. CDR3 length: 16 residues. In DNA form, the CDR3 reads TGCGCCAGCAGCCAAGCCGGCGGGAGGGCCGATTATGAGCAGTTCTTC. Translating gives CASSQAGGRADYEQFF.

Sample share makes this clonotype medium-sized (0.01 to 0.1%). The chain combines TRBV12-3 or TRBV12-4 with TRBJ1-1; D perhaps matches TRBD1 (6 bases). The CDR3 is 16 amino acids. Trimming took 5 bases from V and 1 from J, leaving 17 bases between them. The CDR3 loop is CASSPNLRGQNTEAFF. In DNA, the CDR3 is TGTGCCAGCAGTCCCAACCTCCGGGGGCAGAACACTGAAGCTTTCTTT.